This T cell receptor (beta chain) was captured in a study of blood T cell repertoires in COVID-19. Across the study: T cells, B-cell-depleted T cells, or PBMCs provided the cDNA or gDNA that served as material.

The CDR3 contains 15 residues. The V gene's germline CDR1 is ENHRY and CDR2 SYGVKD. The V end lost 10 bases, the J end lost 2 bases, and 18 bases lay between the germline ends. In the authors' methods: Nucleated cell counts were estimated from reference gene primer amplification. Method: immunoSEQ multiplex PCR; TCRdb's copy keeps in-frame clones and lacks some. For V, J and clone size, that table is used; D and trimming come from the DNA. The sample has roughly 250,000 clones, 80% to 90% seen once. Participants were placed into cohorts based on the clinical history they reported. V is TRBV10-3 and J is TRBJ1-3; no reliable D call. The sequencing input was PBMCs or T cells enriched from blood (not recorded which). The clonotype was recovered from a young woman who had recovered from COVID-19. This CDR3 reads CATSREGGAGNTIYF. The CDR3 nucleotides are TGTGCCACCTCCCGTGAGGGAGGAGCTGGAAACACCATATATTTT.